Listed here is a single T cell receptor beta chain. The target antigen is unknown. The data belong to a study of T cell responses to AZD1222 COVID-19 vaccine. Study context: Second-dose timings of about 4 or about 12 weeks were pooled.

Sequencing was performed with immunoSEQ multiplex PCR; in TCRdb, only in-frame clones are kept and a portion is missing. The top ten clones hold about 1.3% of a sample with around 150,000 clones, roughly 94% of them seen once. V lost 3 bases and J 4 bases, leaving 4 bases between the germline ends. This CDR3 has 13 amino acids. General study findings and limits: Only a handful of AZD1222 recipients, several in all, had baseline seropositivity. Clonal diversity was possibly underestimated; the donors were predominantly white British and more often female. Spike-specific TCRs gained breadth and depth after people received two AZD1222 doses.

The TCR sequence derives from an adult in good health. The chain couples TRBV12-3 or TRBV12-4 to TRBJ2-6, with D hard to call. The material sequenced was peripheral blood, taken on day 0 of AZD1222 vaccination. CDR3 DNA: TGTGCCAGCAGTTTGGGGGGGGCCAACGTCCTGACTTTC. Amino acids: CASSLGGANVLTF.